This entry lists 30 T cell receptor beta chains sequenced from one sample in a study of shared clonotypes between healthy human individuals. Cells designated naive CD8 were CD45RO-negative and were positively selected for CCR7, with terminally differentiated effector memory CD45RA+ cells excluded. Assay used: immunoSEQ multiplex PCR; TCRdb lists only in-frame clones, some missing. The repertoire holds around 1,900,000 clones, with 90% to 95% as singletons. The sequenced material came from naive CD8+ T cells from PBMCs. Receptors were obtained from a man aged 18 to 29 in good health. Some clones in this sample may be carry-over from other donors' samples.

J is TRBJ2-7 and V is TRBV27, with a tentative D call TRBD2 (5 bases). The germline CDR1 and CDR2 sequences are MNHEY and SMNVEV (reference sequence). Trimming stripped 3 bases from V and 6 bases from J, with 12 bases between. This CDR3 is built from 13 residues. The CDR3 nucleotides read TGTGCCAGCAGTTTCGGAGGCCTTCTCGAGCAGTACTTC. Amino acid sequence: CASSFGGLLEQYF.

CDR3 sequence (DNA): TGTGCCAGCAGCCTTCCGACAGGGCCCTACGAGCAGTACTTC. Translation gives CASSLPTGPYEQYF. V usage is TRBV28 and J usage is TRBJ2-7; 7 bases fit TRBD1. Germline assignment: CDR1 MDHEN and CDR2 SYDVKM. Trimming removed 6 bases from V and 2 bases from J; junction bases left unmatched: 7. The CDR3 has 14 amino acids.

This clone was detected once. This sequence joins TRBV7-2 and TRBJ2-7; TRBD1 agrees at 7 bases. V was clipped by 1 base and J by 2 bases; unmatched bases: 8. The CDR3 is 16 residues long. From germline, CDR1 is SGHTA and CDR2 FQGNSA. The CDR3 loop is CASSLGRAGGTYEQYF. Written as DNA, the CDR3 is TGTGCCAGCAGCTTAGGACGGGCAGGGGGAACCTACGAGCAGTACTTC.

The chain links TRBV6-5 to TRBJ1-3, with D perhaps matching TRBD1 (5 bases). Germline V gene data show CDR1 as MNHEY and CDR2 as SVGAGI. The CDR3 is made up of 15 amino acids. Trimming cost V 6 bases and J 2 bases, with 14 bases left between them. The CDR3 reads CASRFGTAPGNTIYF. The DNA of the CDR3 is TGTGCCAGCAGGTTTGGGACGGCGCCTGGAAACACCATATATTTT.

The rearrangement links TRBV13 to TRBJ1-5; the D is unclear. The V and J ends lost 0 bases and 7 bases respectively, with 4 bases between them. Germline loops: CDR1 PRHDT, CDR2 FYEKMQ (reference sequence). The CDR3 loop spans 12 amino acids. In DNA, the CDR3 is TGTGCCAGCAGCTTAGGAGCGCAGCCCCAGCATTTT. It specifies CASSLGAQPQHF. Combining the CDR3 with reference TRBV13 and TRBJ1-5 gives the whole variable domain AAGVIQSPRHLIKEKRETATLKCYPIPRHDTVYWYQQGPGQDPQFLISFYEKMQSDKGSIPDRFSAQQFSDYHSELNMSSLELGDSALYFCASSLGAQPQHFGDGTRLSIL.

This clone was detected once. The chain carries TRBV7-3 and TRBJ2-2; no clear D gene. Trimming removed 5 bases at V and 4 bases at J, with 20 bases between. Per germline, CDR1 SGHTA and CDR2 FQGTGA. This CDR3 has 17 amino acids. The CDR3 nucleotides are TGTGCCAGCAGCCTCCCAATCGACACCGGTGGCACCGGGGAGCTGTTTTTT. Residues: CASSLPIDTGGTGELFF.

This clone was detected only once. The rearrangement links TRBV10-3 to TRBJ2-1; D is possibly TRBD2 (5 bases). V gave up 0 bases and J gave up 8 bases, with 14 bases separating them. Germline loops: CDR1 ENHRY, CDR2 SYGVKD. The CDR3 is 15 residues long. The CDR3 loop reads CAISESRVAWDEQFF. The CDR3 coding sequence is TGTGCCATCAGTGAGTCGAGGGTAGCGTGGGATGAGCAGTTCTTC.

The CDR3 DNA is TGCAGCGTTGGCCGGGCCCCCCCTCTGGATGAGCAGTTCTTC. This encodes CSVGRAPPLDEQFF. This chain joins TRBV29-1 and TRBJ2-1; D not certain. The germline gives CDR1 SQVTM, CDR2 ANQGSEA. This CDR3 region has 14 residues. V lost 4 bases and J 8 bases, leaving 18 bases between the germline ends.

This clone showed up just once. V and J are TRBV7-2 and TRBJ2-1; D tentatively fits TRBD1 or TRBD2 (5 bases each). The CDR3 extends over 18 amino acids. Germline CDR1 SGHTA, CDR2 FQGNSA. V gave up 2 bases and J gave up 2 bases, with 19 bases separating them. The chain's CDR3 is CASSLMGPPTPTYNEQFF. The DNA for the CDR3 is TGTGCCAGCAGCTTAATGGGACCGCCTACGCCGACCTACAATGAGCAGTTCTTC.

This chain uses TRBV13 with TRBJ2-7; 9 bases are a match to TRBD2. V gave up 6 bases and J gave up 2 bases; unmatched junction bases: 11. This CDR3 has 16 residues. CDR1 and CDR2 from the germline V gene are PRHDT and FYEKMQ (reference sequence). The CDR3 is CASSPGLAGGPYEQYF. CDR3 bases: TGTGCCAGCAGTCCCGGTCTCGCGGGAGGGCCCTACGAGCAGTACTTC.

This clone appeared a single time. CDR3 region: CASSVGRGFNTEAFF. The CDR3 DNA reads as TGTGCCAGCAGCGTAGGACGGGGGTTCAACACTGAAGCTTTCTTT. V gene TRBV9 combines with J gene TRBJ1-1; D might be TRBD1 (5 bases). Germline V lookup: CDR1 SGDLS, CDR2 YYNGEE. The CDR3 runs 15 residues. Trimming took 0 bases from V and 2 from J, leaving 11 bases between them.

The gene calls are TRBV13 and TRBJ1-4, with 11 bases matching TRBD1. Germline loops: CDR1 PRHDT, CDR2 FYEKMQ (reference sequence). The V and J ends lost 4 bases and 7 bases, in that order; junction bases with no gene match: 5. This CDR3 is built from 15 residues. CDR3 loop: CASSSRTGGGEKLFF. The CDR3 DNA reads as TGTGCCAGCAGCTCCCGGACAGGGGGCGGTGAAAAACTGTTTTTT.

The genes are TRBV5-1 and TRBJ1-5; tentative D call: TRBD1 (6 bases). V was shortened by 7 bases and J by 0 bases, with 17 bases between the two germline ends. From germline, CDR1 is SGHRS and CDR2 YFSETQ. This CDR3 contains 16 residues. DNA for the CDR3: TGCGCCAGCCGAGGGGGGACACCTGATAGCAATCAGCCCCAGCATTTT. This encodes CASRGGTPDSNQPQHF.

The chain uses TRBV30 and TRBJ2-2; no definite D call. The CDR3 sequence is 14 residues long. V lost 0 bases, J lost 6 bases, and 11 bases lay in between. Germline V gene lookup returns CDR1 GTSNPN and CDR2 SVGIG (reference sequence). The CDR3 bases are TGTGCCTGGAGTGTAGGGTCCTACGCCGGGGAGCTGTTTTTT. Protein sequence: CAWSVGSYAGELFF.

The chain couples TRBV27 to TRBJ2-7; a possible D gene is TRBD1 (6 bases). The germline CDR1 and CDR2 sequences are MNHEY and SMNVEV (reference sequence). The ends were cut back, 4 bases at V and 2 bases at J, with 12 bases in the middle. This CDR3 comprises 14 residues. The CDR3 DNA is TGTGCCAGCAGTTGGGCCAGGGGTACCTACGAGCAGTACTTC. Amino acid sequence: CASSWARGTYEQYF.

Comments on this clone: Other DNA sequences within the sample encode an identical CDR3. The V gene is TRBV19, the J gene TRBJ2-1; 13 nucleotides line up with TRBD2. CDR1 LNHDA and CDR2 SQIVND come from the germline V gene (reference sequence). This CDR3 contains 15 residues. V was clipped by 2 bases and J by 8 bases; unmatched bases: 3. For the CDR3, the DNA is TGTGCCAGTAGTATAACTAGCGGGAGGGGCCATGAGCAGTTCTTC. Its translation: CASSITSGRGHEQFF.

The V gene is TRBV7-2, the J gene TRBJ2-1; D is undetermined. V lost 4 bases and J lost 7, with 8 bases in between. CDR3 size: 12 residues. CDR1 and CDR2 from the germline V gene are SGHTA and FQGNSA. The chain's CDR3 is CASSSNVNEQFF. As DNA, the CDR3 is TGTGCCAGCAGCTCTAACGTTAATGAGCAGTTCTTC.

With regard to this clone: An end of the junction does not agree with germline; a read error may underlie this. The chain recombines TRBV19 with TRBJ2-5, with 8 positions matching TRBD1. Germline V CDR1 and CDR2: LNHDA, SQIVND (reference sequence). CDR3 length equals 12 residues. CDR3 in amino acids: CASSIPGGPRNF. The CDR3 DNA is TGTGCCAGTAGTATTCCAGGGGGCCCTAGAAACTTC.

This clone was seen once. The CDR3 loop reads CASSLGFKRELWDEQFF. CDR3 DNA sequence: TGCGCCAGCAGCTTGGGATTCAAGCGGGAGCTATGGGATGAGCAGTTCTTC. The chain joins TRBV5-1 to TRBJ2-1, with 8 bases aligning to TRBD2. From germline, CDR1 is SGHRS and CDR2 YFSETQ. V trimming: 0 bases; J trimming: 8 bases; junction bases outside the gene matches: 13. The CDR3 loop spans 17 amino acids.

The count of this clone is one. The chain couples TRBV4-1 to TRBJ2-3; D ambiguous. CDR1 is MGHRA, CDR2 YSYEKL, per germline. Trimming shortened V by 3 bases and J by 5 bases, and 12 bases separated the two germline ends. This CDR3 contains 14 residues. CDR3 sequence (DNA): TGCGCCAGCAGCCACCACCCCCTGGAAGATACGCAGTATTTT. Protein product: CASSHHPLEDTQYF.

For the CDR3, the DNA is TGTGCCAGCAGCTTAGCGCAGGCAGGGGGTGAAAAACTGTTTTTT. Its translation: CASSLAQAGGEKLFF. V usage is TRBV7-8 and J usage is TRBJ1-4; TRBD1 aligns across 7 bases. Trimming cost V 0 bases and J 7 bases; bases outside gene matches: 5. CDR3 length: 15 amino acids. CDR1 is SGHVS and CDR2 is FQNEAQ in the germline V gene.

The rearrangement uses TRBV25-1 and TRBJ1-2; 12 nucleotides agree with TRBD1. The V gene's germline CDR1 is MGHDK and CDR2 SYGVNS. CDR3 length: 13 residues. With V trimmed by 9 bases and J by 8 bases, 7 bases remained unmatched. In nucleotides, the CDR3 is TGTGCCAGTCGGGACAGGGGGCTCTACGGCTACACCTTC. Protein: CASRDRGLYGYTF.

The V gene is TRBV29-1, the J gene TRBJ2-7, with D possibly matching TRBD2 (7 bases). The germline gives CDR1 SQVTM, CDR2 ANQGSEA. The CDR3 contains 14 residues. V gave up 3 bases and J gave up 0 bases, with 12 bases separating them. The CDR3 DNA follows: TGCAGCGTTGAGGGGGGGGCCTTCTCCTACGAGCAGTACTTC. Translating gives CSVEGGAFSYEQYF.

The chain combines TRBV4-1 with TRBJ2-7; TRBD1 aligns across 7 bases. There are 15 residues in the CDR3. Germline CDR1 reads MGHRA; CDR2 reads YSYEKL. With V trimmed by 3 bases and J by 2 bases, 7 bases remained unmatched. The CDR3: CASSQNAQGAYEQYF. Written as DNA, the CDR3 is TGCGCCAGCAGCCAGAACGCGCAGGGGGCCTACGAGCAGTACTTC.

V and J are TRBV6-1 and TRBJ1-1, with D possibly being TRBD1 (5 bases). The CDR3 runs 12 residues. From germline, CDR1 is MNHNS and CDR2 SASEGT. Trimming left V 7 bases short and J 6 bases short, with 12 bases between. CDR3 sequence (DNA): TGTGCCAGCAACGACGGGGGGTCTGAAGCTTTCTTT. The encoded protein is CASNDGGSEAFF.

The CDR3 here is CASSDRRGGRLAGGGEQFF. CDR3 in DNA: TGTGCCAGCAGTGATCGGAGAGGGGGCCGGCTAGCGGGAGGAGGCGAGCAGTTCTTC. The rearrangement joins TRBV6-1 to TRBJ2-1; the match to TRBD2 covers 11 bases. The junction had 20 bases not matched to a gene; V was cut back by 3 bases and J by 10 bases. CDR3 size: 19 residues. Germline V gene data show CDR1 as MNHNS and CDR2 as SASEGT.

This clone was recorded only once. The chain has TRBV14 and TRBJ2-7, with unresolved D. The CDR3 length is 11 residues. Germline CDR1 SGHDN, CDR2 FVKESK. With 4 bases removed from V and 5 bases from J, the gap between germline ends came to 6 bases. The CDR3 DNA is TGTGCCAGCAGCCCTGGGGACGAGCAGTACTTC. This codes for CASSPGDEQYF.

The rearrangement joins TRBV6-5 to TRBJ2-1, with D unclear. V was clipped by 7 bases and J by 6 bases, with 16 bases between them. CDR1 MNHEY and CDR2 SVGAGI come from the germline V gene. The CDR3 runs to 14 residues. The CDR3 coding sequence is TGTGCCAGCACCATATCGTCGGGCGGCAATGAGCAGTTCTTC. It encodes CASTISSGGNEQFF.

V is TRBV9 and J is TRBJ2-5; 10 nucleotides agree with TRBD1. The CDR3 covers 16 residues. The germline V gene has CDR1 SGDLS and CDR2 YYNGEE. Unmatched junction bases numbered 7, after V lost 0 bases and J lost 5 bases. The CDR3, as DNA: TGTGCCAGCAGCGTAGCTGGGACAGGGGTGGGTGAGACCCAGTACTTC. Amino acids: CASSVAGTGVGETQYF.

V and J are TRBV2 and TRBJ2-5; 9 bases agree with TRBD2. With V trimmed by 1 base and J by 1 base, 4 bases remained unmatched. CDR3 length: 16 residues. Per the germline V gene, CDR1 is SNHLY and CDR2 is FYNNEI. The CDR3 loop reads CASSEVAGALQETQYF. CDR3 DNA: TGTGCCAGCAGTGAAGTAGCGGGAGCGCTCCAAGAGACCCAGTACTTC.